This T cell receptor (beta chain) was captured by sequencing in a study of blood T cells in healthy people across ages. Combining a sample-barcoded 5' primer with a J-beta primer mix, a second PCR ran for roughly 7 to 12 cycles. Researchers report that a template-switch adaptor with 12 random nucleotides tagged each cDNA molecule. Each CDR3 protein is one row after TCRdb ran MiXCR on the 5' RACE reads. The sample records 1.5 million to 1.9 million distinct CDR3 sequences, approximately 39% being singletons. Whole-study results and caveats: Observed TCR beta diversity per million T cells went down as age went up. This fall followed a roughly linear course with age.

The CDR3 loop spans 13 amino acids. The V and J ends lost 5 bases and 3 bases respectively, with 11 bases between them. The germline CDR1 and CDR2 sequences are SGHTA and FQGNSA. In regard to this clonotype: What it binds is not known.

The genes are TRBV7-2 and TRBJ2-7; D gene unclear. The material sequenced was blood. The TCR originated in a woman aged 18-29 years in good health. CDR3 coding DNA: TGTGCCAGCAGCATCCGGGCCCTCTACGAGCAGTACTTC. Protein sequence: CASSIRALYEQYF.